The sequence of this TCR beta chain was determined in a study of shared clonotypes between healthy human individuals. About the research overall: Ranging from 18 to 49 in age, donors were a couple of women and a few men. Whole-study results and caveats: Investigators expected sequencing depth to affect clonotype sharing among donors.

Researchers divided each subset's genomic DNA evenly across several immunoSEQ plates. In the authors' workflow: Without quality scores, immunoSEQ junctional reads could not be filtered like full-length reads. Only in-frame clones appear in the TCRdb table, and some are missing; sequencing was by immunoSEQ multiplex PCR. Clone size and the V and J calls come from that table; the DNA yielded D and trimming. Counted here are about 2.4 million clones, 93% occurring once; the ten biggest clones make up around 0.37%. This CDR3 contains 14 residues. Germline V gene lookup returns CDR1 SGHTA and CDR2 FQGNSA. V gave up 1 base and J gave up 2 bases, with 8 bases separating them. Details on this clone: The antigen is undetermined. Other DNA variants within this sample encode the same CDR3.

This receptor was identified in a man between 18 and 35 years old in good health. Some clones in this sample may be carry-over from other donors' samples. Source material: naive CD4+ T cells from PBMCs. The subset here: CD45RA+ positively selected. This chain links TRBV7-2 with TRBJ2-5; a possible D gene is TRBD1 (5 bases). CDR3 bases: TGTGCCAGCAGCTTAGTCAGGGATCAAGAGACCCAGTACTTC. Translation: CASSLVRDQETQYF.